One sample yielded the 28 T cell receptor beta chains listed below, sequenced in a study of cytomegalovirus exposure and HLA in healthy donors. In the PCR, 60 Vbeta and 13 Jbeta primers were used. TCRdb's table, derived via immunoSEQ multiplex PCR, lists solely in-frame clones and lacks some. Of over 100,000 clones listed, 65% to 75% are singletons. The sample was PBMCs. The receptors were sampled from a man aged 25-40 years in good health and CMV-seropositive.

The CDR3 protein is CASSTGVNNSPLHF. Here the CDR3 DNA reads TGTGCCAGCAGTACAGGGGTCAATAATTCACCCCTCCACTTT. The gene calls are TRBV27 and TRBJ1-6; 7 positions match TRBD1. CDR3 length: 14 residues. Trimming took 5 bases from V and 5 from J; bases not matched to a gene: 3. In germline, CDR1 is MNHEY, CDR2 SMNVEV (reference sequence).

The rearrangement joins TRBV2 to TRBJ1-5; 8 positions agree with TRBD1. The germline V gene encodes CDR1 SNHLY and CDR2 FYNNEI. J was trimmed by 5 bases and V by 7 bases; bases with no gene match: 10. The CDR3 sequence is 15 residues long. The CDR3 DNA reads TGTGCCAGCACCTTAGACAGGGGAGGGGATCAGCCCCAGCATTTT. Residues: CASTLDRGGDQPQHF. Drawing the rest from reference TRBV2 and TRBJ1-5, the complete variable domain is EPEVTQTPSHQVTQMGQEVILRCVPISNHLYFYWYRQILGQKVEFLVSFYNNEISEKSEIFDDQFSVERPDGSNFTLKIRSTKLEDSAMYFCASTLDRGGDQPQHFGDGTRLSIL.

This clone has only a few counts. The J gene is TRBJ2-5, the V gene TRBV4-1; 10 nucleotides line up with TRBD2. Germline CDR1 reads MGHRA; CDR2 reads YSYEKL. The junction had 14 bases not matched to a gene; V was cut back by 4 bases and J by 0 bases. This CDR3 comprises 19 residues. This CDR3 reads CASSRRGPSGGPYQETQYF. The CDR3 DNA is TGCGCCAGCAGCCGCCGAGGGCCTAGCGGGGGCCCGTACCAAGAGACCCAGTACTTC.

The rearrangement uses TRBV30 and TRBJ2-7, with 10 bases fitting TRBD1. The germline CDR1 and CDR2 sequences are GTSNPN and SVGIG (reference sequence). The CDR3 sequence is 15 residues long. The ends lost 2 bases at V and 0 bases at J; junction bases unmatched: 4. DNA of the CDR3: TGTGCCTGGAGTCCTGGGACAGGGGTCTCCTACGAGCAGTACTTC. It translates to CAWSPGTGVSYEQYF.

The chain couples TRBV5-1 to TRBJ2-2; 11 positions match TRBD2. CDR3 size: 18 residues. Germline values: CDR1 SGHRS, CDR2 YFSETQ. After removal of 0 bases from V and 6 bases from J, the junction contained 10 bases not matched to a gene. As DNA, the CDR3 is TGCGCCAGCAGCTTGGGGCTAGCGGGGGGAACCTCCGCCGGGGAGCTGTTTTTT. Its translation is CASSLGLAGGTSAGELFF.

This clone was detected only a few times. This rearrangement joins TRBV11-2 to TRBJ1-6; 7 bases agree with TRBD1. CDR1 is SGHAT, CDR2 FQNNGV, per germline. V lost 5 bases to trimming and J lost 2 bases; unmatched junction nucleotides: 9. CDR3 length equals 17 residues. The CDR3 bases are TGTGCCAGCAGCCCAAATAACAGGGGCCCCTATAATTCACCCCTCCACTTT. This translates into CASSPNNRGPYNSPLHF.

This clone was detected only a few times. The chain carries TRBV6-6 and TRBJ1-2; D gene uncertain. Trimming shortened V by 0 bases and J by 7 bases, and 12 bases separated the two germline ends. Germline V lookup: CDR1 MNHNY, CDR2 SVGAGI (reference sequence). The CDR3 consists of 14 residues. The CDR3 loop is CASSYSSGTAGYTF. As DNA, the CDR3 is TGTGCCAGCAGTTACTCCTCAGGAACAGCTGGCTACACCTTC.

To note about this clone: One end of the junction varies from germline; a read error may be responsible. Other DNA sequences in the same sample also yield this CDR3. V is TRBV19 and J is TRBJ2-3, with 8 bases matching TRBD2. This CDR3 has 12 residues. Germline V gene sequence: CDR1 LNHDA, CDR2 SQIVND (reference sequence). CDR3 in DNA: TGTGCCAGTAGTATAGGACTAGCGACGCAATATTTT. Amino acids: CASSIGLATQYF.

The chain joins TRBV6-5 to TRBJ1-1, with no clear D. The germline V and J ends were trimmed by 6 bases and 1 base, with 15 bases remaining between them. In germline, CDR1 is MNHEY, CDR2 SVGAGI. The CDR3 spans 15 residues. CDR3 sequence: CASSPMGRGNTEAFF. DNA of the CDR3: TGTGCCAGCAGCCCTATGGGCCGGGGGAACACTGAAGCTTTCTTT.

This clone occurred once. A read error may produce the germline difference seen at one junction end. The CDR3, as DNA: TGTTCCAGCAGCTTAGAGACAGGGAGCGTTCATCAGCCCCAGCATTTT. Translation: CSSSLETGSVHQPQHF. The J gene is TRBJ1-5, the V gene TRBV7-9, with 7 bases aligning to TRBD1. Germline V CDR1 and CDR2: SEHNR, FQNEAQ (reference sequence). The CDR3 runs to 16 residues.

J is TRBJ1-5 and V is TRBV5-4, with D maybe TRBD1 (6 bases). Trimming stripped 1 base from V and 7 bases from J, with 18 bases between. Per the germline V gene, CDR1 is SGHNT and CDR2 is YYREEE (reference sequence). The CDR3 has 16 residues. CDR3 amino acids: CASSLYGTYLYQPQHF. DNA for the CDR3: TGTGCCAGCAGCTTGTACGGGACATATCTTTACCAGCCCCAGCATTTT.

This chain links TRBV7-2 with TRBJ1-3, with 7 bases lining up with TRBD1. The CDR3 is made up of 16 amino acids. The germline gives CDR1 SGHTA, CDR2 FQGNSA. The trim removed 5 bases at V and 4 bases at J, leaving 11 bases unmatched. The CDR3 loop reads CASSPKTGLDGNTIYF. Written as DNA, the CDR3 is TGTGCCAGCAGCCCCAAGACAGGGTTGGACGGAAACACCATATATTTT.

This clone was recorded many times. J is TRBJ1-1 and V is TRBV6-1, with D unresolved. CDR1 MNHNS and CDR2 SASEGT come from the germline V gene. V shed 7 bases and J shed 0 bases, with 15 bases lying between them. This CDR3 is built from 15 residues. The CDR3 loop reads CASIHEQIMNTEAFF. The CDR3 DNA reads TGTGCCAGCATACATGAACAGATAATGAACACTGAAGCTTTCTTT.

The chain has TRBV6-1 and TRBJ2-7, with TRBD1 matching over 11 bases. CDR1 is MNHNS and CDR2 is SASEGT in the germline V gene. Losses at the gene ends were 3 bases for V and 3 bases for J; bases not matched to a gene: 4. The length of the CDR3 is 15 residues. CDR3 protein: CASSEGTGGRYEQYF. The CDR3 nucleotides are TGTGCCAGCAGTGAGGGGACAGGGGGACGCTACGAGCAGTACTTC.

This clone was seen just once. The rearrangement uses TRBV5-1 and TRBJ2-3, with D perhaps matching TRBD1 (6 bases). The CDR3 extends over 16 amino acids. Looked up from germline, CDR1 is SGHRS and CDR2 is YFSETQ. The V end was cut by 3 bases, the J end by 1 base, with 15 bases between. The CDR3 bases are TGCGCCAGCAGCTGGGACACAGGGTGGGGCACAGATACGCAGTATTTT. The encoded protein is CASSWDTGWGTDTQYF. Looking up the rest from reference TRBV5-1 and TRBJ2-3 gives the full variable domain: KAGVTQTPRYLIKTRGQQVTLSCSPISGHRSVSWYQQTPGQGLQFLFEYFSETQRNKGNFPGRFSGRQFSNSRSEMNVSTLELGDSALYLCASSWDTGWGTDTQYFGPGTRLTVL.

This rearrangement joins TRBV7-9 to TRBJ1-1, with unresolved D. Germline CDR1 is SEHNR and CDR2 is FQNEAQ (reference sequence). Deletions cut 8 bases from V and 1 base from J, with 14 bases between. The CDR3 covers 14 residues. The CDR3 region is CASALVSGNTEAFF. In DNA form, the CDR3 reads TGTGCCAGCGCCTTGGTGAGTGGGAACACTGAAGCTTTCTTT.

The chain employs TRBV2 and TRBJ2-1; D is unresolved. This CDR3 region has 10 residues. Germline-derived CDR1 and CDR2 are SNHLY and FYNNEI. V was trimmed by 6 bases and J by 7 bases, leaving 4 bases between them. The CDR3 here is CASSPNEQFF. The CDR3 DNA sequence: TGTGCCAGCAGCCCAAATGAGCAGTTCTTC.

The J gene is TRBJ2-7, the V gene TRBV15; 10 bases fit TRBD2. The CDR3 runs 17 residues. V lost 0 bases and J lost 4; bases outside the gene matches: 9. The germline V gene encodes CDR1 LNHNV and CDR2 YYDKDF (reference sequence). The CDR3 here is CATSRDRGLAGEYEQYF. The CDR3 nucleotides are TGTGCCACCAGCAGAGATCGGGGGCTAGCGGGGGAATACGAGCAGTACTTC.

This clone was detected only a few times. The V and J genes are TRBV5-4 and TRBJ2-1, with TRBD2 as a possible D gene (5 bases). The V gene's germline CDR1 is SGHNT and CDR2 YYREEE (reference sequence). The germline V and J ends were trimmed by 5 bases and 6 bases, with 15 bases remaining between them. CDR3 length: 14 amino acids. In DNA form, the CDR3 reads TGTGCCAGCAGTTACCTATTACTAGGCAATGAGCAGTTCTTC. Translation: CASSYLLLGNEQFF.

The chain carries TRBV6-5 and TRBJ1-1; D remains ambiguous. The CDR3 loop spans 14 amino acids. Trimming cost V 0 bases and J 4 bases, with 9 bases left between them. Germline lookup yields CDR1 MNHEY and CDR2 SVGAGI. In DNA form, the CDR3 reads TGTGCCAGCAGTTACTCGAGTCGGGGCACTGAAGCTTTCTTT. It encodes CASSYSSRGTEAFF.

The gene calls are TRBV6-1 and TRBJ2-1; 10 bases agree with TRBD2. This CDR3 spans 15 amino acids. CDR1 is MNHNS, CDR2 SASEGT, per germline. J gave up 3 bases and V 5 bases, and 4 bases lay outside the gene matches. The CDR3 spells CASSRTSGDYNEQFF. The DNA of the CDR3 is TGTGCCAGCAGTCGAACTAGCGGGGACTACAATGAGCAGTTCTTC.

V and J are TRBV5-1 and TRBJ2-5; 13 nucleotides match TRBD2. The J call may not be correct, given that the DNA end is closer to TRBJ2-7. Per the germline V gene, CDR1 is SGHRS and CDR2 is YFSETQ. The length of the CDR3 is 15 residues. CDR3 residues: CASSPRTSGSYEQYF. The CDR3, as DNA: TGCGCCAGCAGCCCACGGACTAGCGGGAGCTACGAGCAGTACTTC.

This chain uses TRBV5-1 with TRBJ2-5, with 9 bases matching TRBD1. The CDR3 runs 14 residues. The germline gives CDR1 SGHRS, CDR2 YFSETQ. V shed 4 bases and J 3 bases; nucleotides not matched to a gene: 4. CDR3 nucleotide sequence: TGCGCCAGCAGCGTAAGGACAGGGGAAGAGACCCAGTACTTC. Translation gives CASSVRTGEETQYF.

J is TRBJ2-1 and V is TRBV6-5, with 12 bases that match TRBD2. V was pared by 2 bases and J by 6 bases, with 5 bases of the junction left unmatched. Per the germline V gene, CDR1 is MNHEY and CDR2 is SVGAGI. The CDR3 is made up of 16 amino acids. This CDR3 reads CASSYVPSGGANEQFF. CDR3 nucleotides: TGTGCCAGCAGTTACGTTCCTAGCGGGGGGGCCAATGAGCAGTTCTTC.

This rearrangement joins TRBV7-9 to TRBJ2-5; the D is unclear. The germline V and J ends were trimmed by 2 bases and 5 bases, with 6 bases remaining between them. The germline V gene has CDR1 SEHNR and CDR2 FQNEAQ (reference sequence). The CDR3 spans 12 residues. The CDR3 loop reads CASSLFRETQYF. CDR3 in DNA: TGTGCCAGCAGCTTATTCCGGGAGACCCAGTACTTC.

The chain carries TRBV27 and TRBJ1-4; 10 nucleotides align to TRBD1. The germline gives CDR1 MNHEY, CDR2 SMNVEV (reference sequence). V shed 5 bases and J 3 bases; nucleotides not matched to a gene: 9. The CDR3 sequence is 17 residues long. The CDR3 nucleotides read TGTGCCAGCAGTACCGGGACAGGGGTCCTGGCTAATGAAAAACTGTTTTTT. Protein sequence: CASSTGTGVLANEKLFF. The full variable domain, completed using reference TRBV27 and TRBJ1-4, is EAQVTQNPRYLITVTGKKLTVTCSQNMNHEYMSWYRQDPGLGLRQIYYSMNVEVTDKGDVPEGYKVSRKEKRNFPLILESPSPNQTSLYFCASSTGTGVLANEKLFFGSGTQLSVL.

The CDR3 DNA follows: TGTGCCAGCAGCGAGAGGGTTTCGCAAGAGACCCAGTACTTC. Amino acid sequence: CASSERVSQETQYF. The chain joins TRBV7-9 to TRBJ2-5; D is perhaps TRBD2 (5 bases). The V gene's germline CDR1 is SEHNR and CDR2 FQNEAQ (reference sequence). Trimming removed 5 bases at V and 2 bases at J, with 12 bases between. The CDR3 has 14 amino acids.

This clone was found once. The chain recombines TRBV18 with TRBJ1-2, with D possibly TRBD1 on 5 matching bases. CDR3 size: 13 residues. Germline V gene sequence: CDR1 KGHSH, CDR2 LQKENI. V was trimmed by 6 bases and J by 8 bases, leaving 16 bases between them. The CDR3 spells CASSTTAISGYTF. CDR3 sequence (DNA): TGTGCCAGCTCGACGACAGCGATTTCGGGCTACACCTTC.